These 15 T cell receptor beta chains share one sample of origin, sequenced in a study of blood T cell repertoires in COVID-19. Sequencing used immunoSEQ multiplex PCR; TCRdb keeps in-frame clones, though not all of them. The table lists some 500,000 clones, around 87% of them singletons, with 1.5% to 2% in the top ten. The sample was PBMCs or T cells enriched from blood (not recorded which). The receptors stem from a woman in her thirties or forties who had recovered from COVID-19.

A single count supports this clone. V is TRBV29-1 and J is TRBJ1-1; D is perhaps TRBD1 (5 bases). The CDR3 spans 13 residues. Germline CDR1 SQVTM, CDR2 ANQGSEA. V lost 7 bases and J lost 0, with 12 bases in between. The CDR3 DNA sequence: TGCAGCGCTATGACGGACATGAACACTGAAGCTTTCTTT. Translation: CSAMTDMNTEAFF.

The chain joins TRBV5-4 to TRBJ1-2, with a weak D call TRBD1 (5 bases). The CDR3 runs 14 residues. Germline lookup yields CDR1 SGHNT and CDR2 YYREEE (reference sequence). The V and J ends lost 2 bases and 1 base respectively, with 9 bases between them. CDR3 loop: CASSFLGGNYGYTF. CDR3 in DNA: TGTGCCAGCAGCTTTTTGGGGGGTAACTATGGCTACACCTTC.

J is TRBJ2-7 and V is TRBV7-2, with 16 positions matching TRBD2. Germline CDR1 and CDR2: SGHTA and FQGNSA. CDR3 length: 16 amino acids. The V segment lost 5 bases and the J segment 2 bases; nucleotides outside the gene matches: 3. The CDR3 DNA follows: TGTGCCAGCAGCCAGGGACTAGCGGGAGGGCCCTACGAGCAGTACTTC. Its translation: CASSQGLAGGPYEQYF.

This chain uses TRBV5-6 with TRBJ2-7, with 11 bases aligning to TRBD2. J lost 1 base, V lost 4 bases, and 7 bases had no gene match. CDR3 length: 16 residues. Germline V gene lookup returns CDR1 SGHDT and CDR2 YYEEEE. The DNA for the CDR3 is TGTGCCAGCAGCCTAAGGACTAGCGGGCTTTCCTACGAGCAGTACTTC. The encoded protein is CASSLRTSGLSYEQYF.

The chain couples TRBV3-1 (or the pseudogene TRBV3-2) to TRBJ2-2; 7 nucleotides match TRBD2. The CDR3 has 17 amino acids. With V trimmed by 0 bases and J by 7 bases, 11 bases remained unmatched. From germline, CDR1 is LGHDT and CDR2 YNNKEL (reference sequence). The CDR3 reads CASSQDLTREWVGELFF. In DNA form, the CDR3 reads TGTGCCAGCAGCCAAGATCTAACGCGGGAGTGGGTCGGGGAGCTGTTTTTT.

The chain carries TRBV3-1 (or the pseudogene TRBV3-2) and TRBJ1-3; no clear D. The CDR3 consists of 15 residues. The V and J ends lost 0 bases and 0 bases respectively, with 6 bases between them. Germline assignment: CDR1 LGHDT and CDR2 YNNKEL (reference sequence). The CDR3 bases are TGTGCCAGCAGCCAAGAAAGCGGCTCTGGAAACACCATATATTTT. Translating it yields CASSQESGSGNTIYF.

This chain uses TRBV19 with TRBJ1-2; D gene unclear. The germline V gene has CDR1 LNHDA and CDR2 SQIVND (reference sequence). Deletions cut 2 bases from V and 0 bases from J, with 4 bases between. The length of the CDR3 is 13 residues. CDR3: CASSILANYGYTF. CDR3 coding DNA: TGTGCCAGTAGTATATTAGCTAACTATGGCTACACCTTC. Filled out from reference TRBV19 and TRBJ1-2, the complete variable domain reads DGGITQSPKYLFRKEGQNVTLSCEQNLNHDAMYWYRQDPGQGLRLIYYSQIVNDFQKGDIAEGYSVSREKKESFPLTVTSAQKNPTAFYLCASSILANYGYTFGSGTRLTVV.

This chain links TRBV6-5 with TRBJ1-4, with D perhaps matching TRBD1 (5 bases). V was shortened by 6 bases and J by 8 bases, with 10 bases between the two germline ends. There are 12 residues in the CDR3. Germline assignment: CDR1 MNHEY and CDR2 SVGAGI. CDR3 sequence (DNA): TGTGCCAGCAGCACCGGGGGGGAAAAACTGTTTTTT. This gives the protein CASSTGGEKLFF.

The rearrangement uses TRBV24-1 and TRBJ2-3; 7 nucleotides line up with TRBD1. V dropped 2 bases and J dropped 3; count of bases not matched to a gene: 4. CDR3 size: 15 residues. Looked up from germline, CDR1 is KGHDR and CDR2 is SFDVKD. The CDR3 loop is CATSDWTGGTDTQYF. Written as DNA, the CDR3 is TGTGCCACCAGTGATTGGACAGGCGGGACAGATACGCAGTATTTT.

V usage is TRBV19 and J usage is TRBJ1-2, with D possibly being TRBD1 (6 bases). Trimming took 6 bases from V and 6 from J, leaving 14 bases between them. The CDR3 covers 13 residues. CDR1 is LNHDA and CDR2 is SQIVND in the germline V gene (reference sequence). The CDR3 DNA reads TGTGCCAGTAGGACACAGGGATGGCATGGCTACACCTTC. It encodes CASRTQGWHGYTF.

The chain links TRBV5-1 to TRBJ2-1, with TRBD2 as a possible D gene (5 bases). The CDR3 spans 15 residues. Germline V gives CDR1 SGHRS, CDR2 YFSETQ. V was pared by 0 bases and J by 8 bases, with 15 bases between. Written as DNA, the CDR3 is TGCGCCAGCAGCTTGGGAGCAACGGGGTGGGATGAGCAGTTCTTC. This encodes CASSLGATGWDEQFF.

V is TRBV4-3 and J is TRBJ2-1; 7 bases map to TRBD2. Trimming cost V 8 bases and J 1 base; bases outside gene matches: 8. The CDR3 has 15 residues. Germline-derived CDR1 and CDR2 are LGHNA and YSLEER. The CDR3 reads CASAYSGLSYNEQFF. The CDR3 DNA is TGCGCCAGCGCTTATTCGGGACTATCCTACAATGAGCAGTTCTTC.

The chain carries TRBV3-1 (or the pseudogene TRBV3-2) and TRBJ2-3; 7 nucleotides line up with TRBD2. The germline V gene has CDR1 LGHDT and CDR2 YNNKEL (reference sequence). The CDR3 spans 17 residues. Trimming cost V 4 bases and J 0 bases; bases outside gene matches: 10. CDR3 coding DNA: TGTGCCAGCAGCCCGGAGGGAGCGGGACCTAGCACAGATACGCAGTATTTT. It codes for CASSPEGAGPSTDTQYF.

This rearrangement joins TRBV28 to TRBJ1-1; possible D gene TRBD1, 6 bases. V dropped 5 bases and J dropped 1 base, with 14 bases sitting between them. Per the germline V gene, CDR1 is MDHEN and CDR2 is SYDVKM. The CDR3 loop spans 15 amino acids. For the CDR3, the DNA is TGTGCCAGCAGTGAAACGACAGGTCCGAACACTGAAGCTTTCTTT. This gives the protein CASSETTGPNTEAFF.

The J gene is TRBJ1-2, the V gene TRBV7-2, with 7 bases aligning to TRBD1. The CDR3 contains 14 residues. The germline gives CDR1 SGHTA, CDR2 FQGNSA. V shed 6 bases and J 4 bases; nucleotides not matched to a gene: 8. In DNA, the CDR3 is TGTGCCAGCAGTCGGGACAGCCGGGCCTATGGCTACACCTTC. It encodes CASSRDSRAYGYTF.